Listed here are 28 T cell receptor beta chains from one sample, sequenced in a study of T cell clonality in common variable immunodeficiency. Data came from immunoSEQ multiplex PCR; TCRdb stores just in-frame clones and leaves some out. The sample was found to contain 50,000 or so clones, and every one recurs. Sequencing input: peripheral blood mononuclear cells. Every receptor here comes from a person between 18 and 75 years old in good health.

This clone showed up many times. CDR3 residues: CASSPAGGEYNEQFF. The DNA read from the CDR3 is TGTGCCAGCAGCCCCGCCGGGGGGGAGTACAATGAG. The rearrangement joins TRBV7-3 to TRBJ2-1; 8 bases agree with TRBD2. The CDR3 is cut off 3 residues early in the read; its end comes from the germline J gene. CDR1 is SGHTA and CDR2 is FQGTGA in the germline V gene. The CDR3 runs to 15 residues. V lost 5 bases and J lost 4; bases outside the gene matches: 7.

This clone was seen repeatedly, ten times or more. Read coverage stops 3 residues before the CDR3 terminus; the germline J gene supplies the remainder. The J gene is TRBJ2-4, the V gene TRBV29-1; TRBD1 aligns across 7 bases. V gave up 3 bases and J gave up 7 bases; unmatched junction bases: 0. Germline assignment: CDR1 SQVTM and CDR2 ANQGSEA. The CDR3 totals 11 residues. The CDR3 DNA, read in part, is TGCAGCGTTGAGGGACAGAACATT. This encodes CSVEGQNI. The whole CDR3 region reads CSVEGQNIQYF.

This clone has ten or more counts. The missing CDR3 end, 3 residues past where the read stops, is filled in from the germline J gene. The gene calls are TRBV11-2 and TRBJ2-3; no reliable D call. The CDR3 totals 12 residues. Between the trimmed V and J ends, which lost 5 bases and 4 bases, there was a span of 7 bases. Germline loops: CDR1 SGHAT, CDR2 FQNNGV. The CDR3 reads CASSQNPDTQYF. The sequenced part of the CDR3 DNA is TGTGCCAGCAGCCAAAATCCAGATACG.

This clone was observed a few times. CDR3 DNA, as far as it was read: TGTGCCAGCAGTGAGGGAAGAGGGGCCAACGTA. This translates into CASSEGRGANV. The full CDR3 protein is CASSEGRGANVLFF. The V call is TRBV6-4, the J call TRBJ1-4; D is perhaps TRBD1 (5 bases). The read ends 3 residues shy of where the CDR3 ends; the end is completed using the germline J gene. The CDR3 loop spans 14 amino acids. Germline values: CDR1 MRHNA, CDR2 SNTAGT.

This clone occurred a few times. The read halts 3 residues ahead of the CDR3 end, with the missing end drawn from the germline J gene. The chain couples TRBV30 to TRBJ2-1; D gene unclear. The CDR3 length is 14 residues. With 3 bases removed from V and 4 bases from J, the gap between germline ends came to 13 bases. Germline V gives CDR1 GTSNPN, CDR2 SVGIG (reference sequence). CDR3 DNA, as far as it was read: TGTGCCTGGAGCCCCCCCAAGCCTTACAATGAG. This translates into CAWSPPKPYNE. The whole CDR3 sequence reads CAWSPPKPYNEQFF.

This clone showed up just a few times. The read halts 3 residues ahead of the CDR3 end, with the missing end drawn from the germline J gene. The rearrangement links TRBV7-9 to TRBJ2-7; D ambiguous. V dropped 4 bases and J dropped 6 bases, with 13 bases sitting between them. CDR1 is SEHNR and CDR2 is FQNEAQ in the germline V gene (reference sequence). The CDR3 has 13 amino acids. The DNA read from the CDR3 is TGTGCCAGCAGCTATGCCACGTCGGGCGAG. It codes for CASSYATSGE. The entire CDR3 sequence reads CASSYATSGEQYF.

This clone was seen at least ten times. Read data end 3 residues before the CDR3 end; the end is taken from the germline J gene. The sample carries other DNA sequences with the same CDR3. The V and J genes are TRBV10-1 and TRBJ2-7; the match to TRBD2 covers 8 bases. Germline CDR1 WNHNN, CDR2 SYGVQD (reference sequence). Germline trimming cut 6 bases from V and 6 bases from J; bases unmatched to any gene: 4. The CDR3 contains 12 residues. CDR3: CASRGTSIEQYF. The CDR3 bases that were read are TGCGCCAGCAGGGGGACTAGTATCGAG.

This clone turned up a few times. The covered CDR3 bases are TGTGCCAGCAGCTCGCGACAGGTGAACACCGGGGAG. It encodes CASSSRQVNTGE. The full CDR3 protein reads CASSSRQVNTGELFF. V gene TRBV13 combines with J gene TRBJ2-2; D might be TRBD1 (6 bases). The read ends 3 residues before the CDR3 terminus; that terminus is restored from the germline J gene. Germline CDR1 is PRHDT and CDR2 is FYEKMQ (reference sequence). This CDR3 is 15 amino acids long. V was trimmed by 4 bases and J by 1 base, leaving 10 bases between them. Supplemented by reference TRBV13 and TRBJ2-2, the full variable domain reads AAGVIQSPRHLIKEKRETATLKCYPIPRHDTVYWYQQGPGQDPQFLISFYEKMQSDKGSIPDRFSAQQFSDYHSELNMSSLELGDSALYFCASSSRQVNTGELFFGEGSRLTVL.

Note on this clone: The read gets to within 3 residues of the CDR3 end, and the germline J gene fills in the rest. The rearrangement joins TRBV30 to TRBJ1-6, with TRBD1 identical over 8 bases. Germline CDR1 reads GTSNPN; CDR2 reads SVGIG (reference sequence). The ends lost 3 bases at V and 9 bases at J; junction bases unmatched: 10. This CDR3 is built from 15 residues. The CDR3 spells CAWSTRQGSGSPLHF. CDR3 DNA, as far as it was read: TGTGCCTGGAGCACCCGACAGGGGTCGGGTTCACCC.

This clone appeared many times. The CDR3 end lies 3 residues beyond the end of the read and is filled in from the germline J gene. The V call is TRBV30, the J call TRBJ1-5; 9 nucleotides line up with TRBD1. Germline V lookup: CDR1 GTSNPN, CDR2 SVGIG (reference sequence). The CDR3 contains 14 residues. After removal of 3 bases from V and 1 base from J, the junction contained 1 base not matched to a gene. The CDR3 loop is CAWRQGASNQPQHF. The CDR3 DNA, read in part, is TGTGCCTGGAGACAGGGGGCGAGCAATCAGCCC.

This clone was seen repeatedly, ten times or more. The CDR3 goes on 3 residues after the read ends, and that part is filled in from the germline J gene. J is TRBJ2-7 and V is TRBV20-1; 10 bases agree with TRBD2. V trimming: 3 bases; J trimming: 1 base; junction bases outside the gene matches: 9. Per germline, CDR1 DFQATT and CDR2 SNEGSKA (reference sequence). The CDR3 sequence is 16 residues long. CDR3 DNA (partial): TGCAGTGCTAGGATGGGGACTAGCGTATTATCCTACGAG. It specifies CSARMGTSVLSYE. The full CDR3 protein is CSARMGTSVLSYEQYF.

This clone showed up many times. The DNA ends 3 residues before the CDR3 does, and the rest of the CDR3 is filled in from the germline J gene. This chain uses TRBV7-9 with TRBJ2-5; 10 nucleotides line up with TRBD1. V shed 5 bases and J 5 bases; nucleotides not matched to a gene: 5. Germline-derived CDR1 and CDR2 are SEHNR and FQNEAQ (reference sequence). This CDR3 comprises 14 residues. Here the CDR3 reads CASSLGTGDETQYF. The CDR3 bases that were read are TGTGCCAGCAGCCTCGGGACAGGGGACGAGACC.

This clone was observed at least ten times. The read ends 3 residues shy of where the CDR3 ends; the end is completed using the germline J gene. The rearrangement links TRBV27 to TRBJ2-3; maybe TRBD1 (6 bases). CDR1 and CDR2 (germline): MNHEY, SMNVEV (reference sequence). This CDR3 comprises 13 residues. Trimming left V 6 bases short and J 3 bases short, with 10 bases between. The CDR3 here is CASRPTGTDTQYF. The CDR3 DNA, read in part, is TGTGCCAGCAGACCAACAGGGACAGATACG.

This clone occurred many times. The read is 3 residues too short to cover the CDR3 end, so that end is filled in from the germline J gene. The chain couples TRBV18 to TRBJ2-3, with TRBD1 matching 7 bases. V trimming: 6 bases; J trimming: 2 bases; junction bases outside the gene matches: 8. Germline V gives CDR1 KGHSH, CDR2 LQKENI. This CDR3 spans 15 amino acids. The covered CDR3 bases are TGTGCCAGCTCGGGGCGGACAGGAATCACAGATACG. Translation gives CASSGRTGITDT. The whole CDR3 protein is CASSGRTGITDTQYF.

This clone occurred many times. CDR3 sequence reads: CASSSTGTGLYGYTF. The CDR3 bases that were read are TGTGCCAGTAGTAGCACCGGGACAGGGTTGTATGGC. The chain employs TRBV19 and TRBJ1-2; 9 positions match TRBD1. The read finishes 3 residues shy of the CDR3 end, and the germline J gene is used to complete it. The CDR3 spans 15 residues. After removal of 4 bases from V and 5 bases from J, the junction contained 8 bases not matched to a gene. In germline, CDR1 is LNHDA, CDR2 SQIVND (reference sequence). Using reference TRBV19 and TRBJ1-2 for the parts outside the CDR3, the full variable domain is DGGITQSPKYLFRKEGQNVTLSCEQNLNHDAMYWYRQDPGQGLRLIYYSQIVNDFQKGDIAEGYSVSREKKESFPLTVTSAQKNPTAFYLCASSSTGTGLYGYTFGSGTRLTVV.

This clone was detected many times. The CDR3 end falls 3 residues outside the read, so it is completed with the germline J gene. The chain employs TRBV20-1 and TRBJ2-3; tentatively, D is TRBD1 (7 bases). The CDR3 is made up of 15 amino acids. The germline gives CDR1 DFQATT, CDR2 SNEGSKA (reference sequence). Trimming took off 1 base at V and 1 base at J, with 12 bases between the two ends. CDR3 DNA, as far as it was read: TGCAGTGCTAGAGGGGGCGGGACAGGCACAGATACG. Encoded protein: CSARGGGTGTDT. The whole CDR3 sequence is CSARGGGTGTDTQYF.

Only a few counts were recorded for this clone. Coverage ceases 3 residues before the CDR3 finishes, and the germline J gene fills in the end. J is TRBJ1-2 and V is TRBV30, with D hard to call. The germline CDR1 and CDR2 sequences are GTSNPN and SVGIG (reference sequence). The CDR3 has 15 residues. CDR3 loop: CAWSVDKSSYNDYTF. CDR3 bases read: TGTGCCTGGAGTGTAGACAAGAGCTCCTACAATGAC.

This clone showed up just a few times. A junction end diverges from the germline sequence, so it may reflect a read error. The read stops 3 residues short of the end of the CDR3; the missing end is completed from the germline J gene. V gene TRBV7-9 combines with J gene TRBJ2-7; D is uncertain. There are 13 residues in the CDR3. Germline assignment: CDR1 SEHNR and CDR2 FQNEAQ (reference sequence). CDR3 DNA, as far as it was read: TGTTCCAGCAGCCGGCGGATGGCCTACGAG. It encodes CSSSRRMAYE. The whole CDR3 reads CSSSRRMAYEQYF.

Concerning this clone: The read is 3 residues too short to cover the CDR3 end, so that end is filled in from the germline J gene. The chain uses TRBV11-2 and TRBJ2-2; possibly TRBD2 for D (6 bases). V was trimmed by 1 base and J by 7 bases, leaving 10 bases between them. Germline V CDR1 and CDR2: SGHAT, FQNNGV. CDR3 size: 14 residues. The CDR3 loop reads CASSLVSEGGELFF. The CDR3 bases that were read are TGTGCCAGCAGCTTAGTATCGGAGGGCGGGGAG.

Ten or more counts support this clone. The read ends 3 residues shy of where the CDR3 ends; the end is completed using the germline J gene. V and J are TRBV7-3 and TRBJ2-7; D uncertain. Germline values: CDR1 SGHTA, CDR2 FQGTGA. Deletions cut 4 bases from V and 5 bases from J, with 15 bases between. The CDR3 has 14 amino acids. The CDR3 region is CASSWMAGADEQYF. The covered CDR3 bases are TGTGCCAGCAGCTGGATGGCCGGCGCGGACGAG. Filled out from reference TRBV7-3 and TRBJ2-7, the complete variable domain reads GAGVSQTPSNKVTEKGKYVELRCDPISGHTALYWYRQSLGQGPEFLIYFQGTGAADDSGLPNDRFFAVRPEGSVSTLKIQRTERGDSAVYLCASSWMAGADEQYFGPGTRLTVT.

This clone was seen many times. The read halts 3 residues ahead of the CDR3 end, with the missing end drawn from the germline J gene. V and J are TRBV5-1 and TRBJ2-7; 9 positions match TRBD1. Trimming took 2 bases from V and 6 from J; bases not matched to a gene: 9. This CDR3 is built from 15 residues. The V gene's germline CDR1 is SGHRS and CDR2 YFSETQ. Partial CDR3 DNA: TGCGCCAGCAGCTTAACAGGGGGCAGCCCCTCCGAG. The encoded protein is CASSLTGGSPSE. The whole CDR3 sequence reads CASSLTGGSPSEQYF.

This clone was observed a few times. The observed sequence ends 3 residues before the CDR3 terminus, with the missing tail filled in from the germline J gene. The rearrangement joins TRBV30 to TRBJ2-4; D gene ambiguous. The germline V gene has CDR1 GTSNPN and CDR2 SVGIG (reference sequence). This CDR3 has 13 amino acids. CDR3 in amino acids: CAWSSSANYGQYF. The sequenced part of the CDR3 DNA is TGTGCCTGGAGTTCCTCCGCTAACTATGGT.

In its sample, this clone was seen many times. The read terminates 3 residues ahead of where the CDR3 ends, so the germline J gene completes it. The chain recombines TRBV30 with TRBJ2-5; TRBD2 matches at 14 bases. Germline V gene sequence: CDR1 GTSNPN, CDR2 SVGIG (reference sequence). Trimming took 6 bases from V and 3 from J; bases not matched to a gene: 3. The CDR3 extends over 14 amino acids. The CDR3 DNA, read in part, is TGTGCCTGTTCGGGACTAGCGGGAGAAGAGACC. Its translation is CACSGLAGEET. The CDR3, in full, reads CACSGLAGEETQYF.

This clone was observed many times. Coverage ceases 3 residues before the CDR3 finishes, and the germline J gene fills in the end. J is TRBJ2-7 and V is TRBV2, with 8 bases matching TRBD2. Unmatched junction bases numbered 10, after V lost 8 bases and J lost 4 bases. Germline V CDR1 and CDR2: SNHLY, FYNNEI. The CDR3 has 14 amino acids. The CDR3 loop is CASCTGLDPYEQYF. The CDR3 bases that were read are TGTGCCAGCTGTACGGGACTAGATCCATACGAG.

This clone was seen only a few times. The read finishes 3 residues shy of the CDR3 end, and the germline J gene is used to complete it. The rearrangement uses TRBV7-8 and TRBJ2-1, with D maybe TRBD2 (6 bases). The CDR3 has 16 residues. V was cut by 4 bases and J by 2 bases, with 15 bases left in between. Germline loops: CDR1 SGHVS, CDR2 FQNEAQ. The CDR3 protein is CASSSWDSRAYNEQFF. The part of the CDR3 DNA that was read is TGTGCCAGCAGCTCGTGGGACTCCCGGGCCTACAATGAG. Drawing the rest from reference TRBV7-8 and TRBJ2-1, the complete variable domain is GAGVSQSPRYKVAKRGQDVALRCDPISGHVSLFWYQQALGQGPEFLTYFQNEAQLDKSGLPSDRFFAERPEGSVSTLKIQRTQQEDSAVYLCASSSWDSRAYNEQFFGPGTRLTVL.

This clone appeared many times. The read stops 3 residues short of the end of the CDR3; the missing end is completed from the germline J gene. This chain joins TRBV4-1 and TRBJ2-6; a possible D gene is TRBD1 (6 bases). The CDR3 loop spans 17 amino acids. Trimming left V 5 bases short and J 0 bases short, with 14 bases between. CDR1 and CDR2 from the germline V gene are MGHRA and YSYEKL. The part of the CDR3 DNA that was read is TGCGCCAGCAGCTTAGGGACACAACTCTCTGGGGCCAACGTC. Translated, it gives CASSLGTQLSGANV. The whole CDR3 protein is CASSLGTQLSGANVLTF.

Many counts were recorded for this clone. Mismatch with germline at one junction end may stem from a read error. The read ends 3 residues early relative to the CDR3; the germline J gene fills the gap. This chain links TRBV11-2 with TRBJ1-2, with 7 nucleotides matching TRBD1. Looked up from germline, CDR1 is SGHAT and CDR2 is FQNNGV. This CDR3 spans 15 amino acids. The sequenced CDR3 bases are TGTGCCAGCAGCGTAGAGCAGGGACAGAACTATGGC. Translated, it gives CASSVEQGQNYG. The full CDR3 sequence reads CASSVEQGQNYGYTF.

This clone has at least ten counts. The read ends 3 residues before the CDR3 terminus; that terminus is restored from the germline J gene. V is TRBV20-1 and J is TRBJ2-1, with 9 bases aligning to TRBD1. The ends lost 5 bases at V and 2 bases at J; junction bases unmatched: 10. The CDR3 extends over 16 amino acids. In germline, CDR1 is DFQATT, CDR2 SNEGSKA (reference sequence). The DNA read from the CDR3 is TGCAGTGCTGAGGACAGGGGCCGCGACCCCTACAATGAG. As protein: CSAEDRGRDPYNE. The full CDR3 sequence reads CSAEDRGRDPYNEQFF.